This TCR beta chain was retrieved from a study of blood T cell repertoires in COVID-19. Germline-derived CDR1 and CDR2 are GTSNPN and SVGIG (reference sequence). The CDR3 length is 13 residues. The V end lost 0 bases, the J end lost 3 bases, and 7 bases lay between the germline ends. This table comes from immunoSEQ multiplex PCR, and its TCRdb copy is limited to in-frame clones, with some not included. The sample has 310,000 or so clones; around 89% are singletons. The sequence was obtained from a woman aged 50 to 65 with active or convalescent COVID-19. Sequenced material: peripheral blood. The V and J genes are TRBV30 and TRBJ2-3; the D is unclear. The CDR3 DNA follows: TGTGCCTGGAGTGTATCCCCTACAGATACGCAGTATTTT. Its protein is CAWSVSPTDTQYF.